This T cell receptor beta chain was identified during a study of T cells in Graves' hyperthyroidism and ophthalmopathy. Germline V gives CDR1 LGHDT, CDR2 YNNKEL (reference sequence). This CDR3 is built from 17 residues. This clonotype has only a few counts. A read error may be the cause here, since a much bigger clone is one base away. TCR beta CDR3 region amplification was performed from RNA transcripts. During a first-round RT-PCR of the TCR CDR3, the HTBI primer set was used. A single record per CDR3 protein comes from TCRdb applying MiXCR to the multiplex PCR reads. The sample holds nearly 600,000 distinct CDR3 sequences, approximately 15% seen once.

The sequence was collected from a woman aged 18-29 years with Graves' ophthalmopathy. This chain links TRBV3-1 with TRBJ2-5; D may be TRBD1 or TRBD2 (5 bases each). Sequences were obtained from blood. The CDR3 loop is CASSQVVSRGSRQTQCF. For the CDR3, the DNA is TGTGCCAGCAGCCAAGTGGTGTCCCGGGGAAGCCGACAGACCCAGTGCTTC.